A single sample gave rise to the 24 T cell receptor beta chains below, sequenced in a study of blood T cell repertoires in COVID-19. Clones were read by immunoSEQ multiplex PCR, and TCRdb kept only the in-frame ones, dropping some. This sample has 200,000 to 250,000 clones, with about 85% found just once. The sequencing input was peripheral blood. These receptors all come from a woman between 45 and 65 years old with COVID-19, enrolled during active disease.

The genes are TRBV7-8 and TRBJ2-7, with a tentative D call TRBD1 (7 bases). With 3 bases removed from V and 0 bases from J, the gap between germline ends came to 15 bases. Germline assignment: CDR1 SGHVS and CDR2 FQNEAQ. The CDR3 consists of 16 residues. The CDR3 nucleotides read TGTGCCAGCAGCTTGGCGGGACAGTTTAGCTCCTACGAGCAGTACTTC. This codes for CASSLAGQFSSYEQYF.

The chain employs TRBV27 and TRBJ2-1; 10 bases agree with TRBD1. Trimming removed 1 base from V and 8 bases from J; junction bases left unmatched: 11. The CDR3 is made up of 17 amino acids. Germline V CDR1 and CDR2: MNHEY, SMNVEV (reference sequence). CDR3 residues: CASSLFPGQGRVDEQFF. CDR3 DNA sequence: TGTGCCAGCAGTTTATTCCCGGGACAGGGGAGAGTAGATGAGCAGTTCTTC.

The rearrangement uses TRBV27 and TRBJ2-7; D uncertain. Germline V CDR1 and CDR2: MNHEY, SMNVEV (reference sequence). V lost 5 bases, J lost 0 bases, and 5 bases lay in between. This CDR3 is built from 12 residues. The CDR3 DNA sequence: TGTGCCAGCAGTCCGAGCTCCTACGAGCAGTACGTC. Protein product: CASSPSSYEQYV.

The CDR3 coding sequence is TGTGCCAGCAGTATACAGGGACAGGGGGCCGGCTCTGGGGCCAACGTCCTGACTTTC. Protein product: CASSIQGQGAGSGANVLTF. The chain links TRBV27 to TRBJ2-6; TRBD1 matches 12 bases. Germline trimming cut 5 bases from V and 0 bases from J; bases unmatched to any gene: 8. This CDR3 comprises 19 residues. Germline loops: CDR1 MNHEY, CDR2 SMNVEV (reference sequence).

The chain is built from TRBV30 and TRBJ1-5; no clear D. The V end was cut by 1 base, the J end by 0 bases, with 13 bases between. Germline V gene data show CDR1 as GTSNPN and CDR2 as SVGIG (reference sequence). The CDR3 contains 16 residues. DNA for the CDR3: TGTGCCTGGAGTGCGGGGAGGGCATATAGCAATCAGCCCCAGCATTTT. Its protein product is CAWSAGRAYSNQPQHF.

The J gene is TRBJ2-1, the V gene TRBV24-1, with D maybe TRBD1 (6 bases). Germline loops: CDR1 KGHDR, CDR2 SFDVKD. Trimming left V 3 bases short and J 6 bases short, with 35 bases between. The CDR3 is 22 residues long. Here the CDR3 reads CATSDPQPEGESPHFSINEQFF. The DNA of the CDR3 is TGTGCCACCAGTGATCCGCAGCCCGAGGGGGAATCCCCCCATTTTTCCATCAATGAGCAGTTCTTC.

The V and J genes are TRBV19 and TRBJ2-1; 7 nucleotides line up with TRBD1. V was clipped by 4 bases and J by 0 bases; unmatched bases: 3. In germline, CDR1 is LNHDA, CDR2 SQIVND (reference sequence). The CDR3 length is 15 residues. The CDR3 loop is CASSRNRGSYNEQFF. The CDR3 region has the DNA TGTGCCAGTAGTAGGAACAGGGGCTCCTACAATGAGCAGTTCTTC.

CDR3 coding DNA: TGTGCCAGCAACCAACTTACTAACTATGGCTACACCTTC. Translating it yields CASNQLTNYGYTF. The chain uses TRBV12-3 or TRBV12-4 and TRBJ1-2; D unresolved. The V end was cut by 7 bases, the J end by 0 bases, with 9 bases between. The CDR3 is 13 amino acids.

The J gene is TRBJ2-5, the V gene TRBV30; 8 bases align to TRBD1. This CDR3 is 13 amino acids long. Per germline, CDR1 GTSNPN and CDR2 SVGIG (reference sequence). With 1 base clipped from V and 5 bases from J, the junction kept 3 bases outside the gene matches. The CDR3 DNA follows: TGTGCCTGGAGTGCAGGGGGCAAGGAGACCCAGTACTTC. It specifies CAWSAGGKETQYF. Supplemented by reference TRBV30 and TRBJ2-5, the full variable domain reads SQTIHQWPATLVQPVGSPLSLECTVEGTSNPNLYWYRQAAGRGLQLLFYSVGIGQISSEVPQNLSASRPQDRQFILSSKKLLLSDSGFYLCAWSAGGKETQYFGPGTRLLVL.

The chain uses TRBV14 and TRBJ1-1; TRBD1 might be the D (5 bases). V lost 4 bases, J lost 4 bases, and 10 bases lay in between. The CDR3 loop spans 13 amino acids. Per germline, CDR1 SGHDN and CDR2 FVKESK. The CDR3 here is CASSLFQGTEAFF. The CDR3 DNA sequence: TGTGCCAGCAGCCTTTTCCAGGGCACTGAAGCTTTCTTT. The full variable domain, with the rest looked up from reference TRBV14 and TRBJ1-1, is EAGVTQFPSHSVIEKGQTVTLRCDPISGHDNLYWYRRVMGKEIKFLLHFVKESKQDESGMPNNRFLAERTGGTYSTLKVQPAELEDSGVYFCASSLFQGTEAFFGQGTRLTVV.

J is TRBJ2-2 and V is TRBV19; possible D gene TRBD2, 6 bases. CDR3 length: 16 amino acids. V lost 3 bases and J lost 5, with 16 bases in between. Germline lookup yields CDR1 LNHDA and CDR2 SQIVND (reference sequence). CDR3 loop: CASSIMGGSLTGELFF. The CDR3 bases are TGTGCCAGTAGTATCATGGGGGGTTCTTTGACCGGGGAGCTGTTTTTT.

V gene TRBV19 combines with J gene TRBJ2-1; a weak D match, TRBD2 (5 bases). Germline CDR1 reads LNHDA; CDR2 reads SQIVND (reference sequence). V dropped 2 bases and J dropped 5 bases, with 7 bases sitting between them. The CDR3 is made up of 13 amino acids. The DNA of the CDR3 is TGTGCCAGTAGTATAACCGGGGACAATGAGCAGTTCTTC. Residues: CASSITGDNEQFF.

The V gene is TRBV11-2, the J gene TRBJ1-3, with a possible D match to TRBD1 (5 bases). The CDR3 contains 14 residues. Germline assignment: CDR1 SGHAT and CDR2 FQNNGV. V lost 4 bases, J lost 2 bases, and 9 bases lay in between. CDR3 sequence reads: CASSSTTAGNTIYF. Written as DNA, the CDR3 is TGTGCCAGCAGCTCCACGACAGCTGGAAACACCATATATTTT.

The chain joins TRBV28 to TRBJ2-4; the D gene is possibly TRBD1 (5 bases). The CDR3 spans 16 residues. Germline CDR1 reads MDHEN; CDR2 reads SYDVKM. The ends were cut back, 6 bases at V and 2 bases at J, with 17 bases in the middle. CDR3 residues: CASSPRSRVPKNIQYF. The CDR3 region has the DNA TGTGCCAGCAGCCCCCGTAGCAGGGTACCCAAAAACATTCAGTACTTC.

This clone was seen a handful of times. The CDR3 DNA reads as TGTGCCAGCAGATCCGAGACAGGGACCGGGGAGCTGTTTTTT. It translates to CASRSETGTGELFF. V is TRBV6-6 and J is TRBJ2-2, with 7 bases fitting TRBD1. The CDR3 is 14 amino acids. The germline CDR1 and CDR2 sequences are MNHNY and SVGAGI (reference sequence). J lost 5 bases, V lost 6 bases, and 6 bases had no gene match.

The V and J genes are TRBV5-1 and TRBJ2-1; tentative D call: TRBD1 (6 bases). The CDR3 is 13 amino acids. Germline values: CDR1 SGHRS, CDR2 YFSETQ. V was pared by 3 bases and J by 3 bases, with 7 bases between. The CDR3 DNA is TGCGCCAGCAGCTCGGACAGCTACAATGAGCAGTTCTTC. It translates to CASSSDSYNEQFF.

The gene calls are TRBV15 and TRBJ2-2, with no clear D. V lost 3 bases and J 5 bases, leaving 10 bases between the germline ends. This CDR3 is 14 amino acids long. From germline, CDR1 is LNHNV and CDR2 YYDKDF (reference sequence). Here the CDR3 reads CATSRGRVTGELFF. DNA for the CDR3: TGTGCCACCAGCAGGGGTCGGGTAACCGGGGAGCTGTTTTTT.

V and J are TRBV28 and TRBJ2-7; TRBD1 matches 7 bases. This CDR3 comprises 14 residues. J gave up 3 bases and V 2 bases, and 4 bases lay outside the gene matches. Germline CDR1 MDHEN, CDR2 SYDVKM. The CDR3 protein is CASSLGAGGYEQYV. CDR3 DNA: TGTGCCAGCAGTTTAGGGGCAGGGGGCTACGAGCAGTACGTC.

The chain has TRBV6-5 and TRBJ2-7; D perhaps matches TRBD2 (5 bases). CDR3 length: 16 residues. Germline CDR1 and CDR2: MNHEY and SVGAGI. The V end was cut by 2 bases, the J end by 0 bases, with 14 bases between. Here the CDR3 DNA reads TGTGCCAGCAGTTACGTGATCGGGGAAAACTCCTACGAGCAGTACGTC. It codes for CASSYVIGENSYEQYV.

The V gene is TRBV24-1, the J gene TRBJ2-3; 11 positions match TRBD2. Trimming took 1 base from V and 5 from J; bases not matched to a gene: 4. Germline CDR1 and CDR2: KGHDR and SFDVKD. The CDR3 length is 16 residues. CDR3 nucleotides: TGTGCCACCAGTGATTTAAGTAGCGGGGGGGTAGATACGCAGTATTTT. Residues: CATSDLSSGGVDTQYF.

This rearrangement joins TRBV10-3 to TRBJ1-1; TRBD1 aligns across 8 bases. From germline, CDR1 is ENHRY and CDR2 SYGVKD. This CDR3 spans 13 amino acids. The ends lost 7 bases at V and 5 bases at J; junction bases unmatched: 6. CDR3 DNA sequence: TGTGCCATCAATCAACAGGGGGGAACTGAAGCTTTCTTT. It encodes CAINQQGGTEAFF.

This chain links TRBV11-3 with TRBJ1-1, with D unclear. CDR3 length: 9 amino acids. The V gene lost 5 bases and the J gene lost 9 bases, with 4 bases spanning the gap. Germline V gives CDR1 SGHNT, CDR2 YENEEA. The DNA of the CDR3 is TGTGCCAGCAGCCCTAAAGCTTTCTTT. It codes for CASSPKAFF.

The chain combines TRBV19 with TRBJ1-2, with 7 bases lining up with TRBD1. Germline CDR1 LNHDA, CDR2 SQIVND (reference sequence). The CDR3 sequence is 13 residues long. V trimming: 6 bases; J trimming: 3 bases; junction bases outside the gene matches: 4. CDR3 region: CASSYQGDYGYTF. CDR3 nucleotides: TGTGCCAGTAGCTACCAGGGGGACTATGGCTACACCTTC.

The chain joins TRBV5-5 to TRBJ1-5, with D possibly being TRBD1 (5 bases). V was pared by 4 bases and J by 1 base, with 15 bases between. This CDR3 spans 16 amino acids. CDR1 SGHKS and CDR2 YYEKEE come from the germline V gene (reference sequence). The CDR3 sequence is CASSPAGGRSNQPQHF. In DNA form, the CDR3 reads TGTGCCAGCAGCCCCGCGGGGGGGAGAAGCAATCAGCCCCAGCATTTT.